The 27 T cell receptor beta chains in this list originate from one sample, sequenced in a study of blood T cell repertoires in COVID-19. Assay: immunoSEQ multiplex PCR; the TCRdb copy retains only in-frame clones and omits some. The sample holds a few hundred thousand clones; over 75% are singletons and the top ten take about 1%. Sequencing input: peripheral blood. These receptors were taken from a human donor with COVID-19, enrolled during active disease. The donor label of this sample is uncertain.

The rearrangement uses TRBV3-1 (or the pseudogene TRBV3-2) and TRBJ2-7; D unclear. V was clipped by 4 bases and J by 0 bases, with 10 bases between them. The CDR3 length is 14 residues. Germline values: CDR1 LGHDT, CDR2 YNNKEL (reference sequence). The DNA for the CDR3 is TGTGCCAGCAGCCTTGACTCACCCTCCTACGAGCAGTACTTC. As protein: CASSLDSPSYEQYF.

Details on this clone: The sample carries other DNA sequences with the same CDR3. CDR3 bases: TGTGCCAGCAGTTTCCCCTCTAGGGGCGGAGAGCAGTACTTC. Translating it yields CASSFPSRGGEQYF. The chain links TRBV28 to TRBJ2-7; a weak D match, TRBD1 (5 bases). CDR1 MDHEN and CDR2 SYDVKM come from the germline V gene. With 3 bases removed from V and 7 bases from J, the gap between germline ends came to 16 bases. The CDR3 consists of 14 residues.

V usage is TRBV9 and J usage is TRBJ1-3, with D uncertain. CDR3 length: 14 residues. Looked up from germline, CDR1 is SGDLS and CDR2 is YYNGEE. Trimming shortened V by 0 bases and J by 1 base, and 5 bases separated the two germline ends. CDR3 nucleotide sequence: TGTGCCAGCAGCGTAGAGACATCTGGAAACACCATATATTTT. Translating it yields CASSVETSGNTIYF.

This clone turned up a few times. This chain uses TRBV27 with TRBJ2-3, with D tentatively TRBD2 (6 bases). The germline CDR1 and CDR2 sequences are MNHEY and SMNVEV (reference sequence). CDR3 size: 14 residues. The germline V and J ends were trimmed by 6 bases and 4 bases, with 14 bases remaining between them. The CDR3 DNA follows: TGTGCCAGCAGCGACGGGAGAAGGGCAGATACGCAGTATTTT. Its protein product is CASSDGRRADTQYF.

Only one count was recorded for this clone. Other DNA sequences in the sample encode the same CDR3. The CDR3, as DNA: TGTGCCAGCTCACCACCGGGGGGGGCAAATCAGCCCCAGCATTTT. It codes for CASSPPGGANQPQHF. The V gene is TRBV18, the J gene TRBJ1-5, with a weak D call TRBD1 (6 bases). CDR1 and CDR2 from the germline V gene are KGHSH and LQKENI. V lost 0 bases, J lost 4 bases, and 10 bases lay in between. This CDR3 region has 15 residues.

This clone appeared a single time. CDR3 nucleotides: TGTGCCAGCAGCACGGCCCCTAGCGGATACTACGAGCAGTACTTC. It yields the protein CASSTAPSGYYEQYF. The chain carries TRBV5-5 and TRBJ2-7; 7 nucleotides align to TRBD2. V lost 4 bases, J lost 3 bases, and 10 bases stayed unmatched. Looked up from germline, CDR1 is SGHKS and CDR2 is YYEKEE (reference sequence). The CDR3 spans 15 residues. The full variable domain, completed using reference TRBV5-5 and TRBJ2-7, is DAGVTQSPTHLIKTRGQQVTLRCSPISGHKSVSWYQQVLGQGPQFIFQYYEKEERGRGNFPDRFSARQFPNYSSELNVNALLLGDSALYLCASSTAPSGYYEQYFGPGTRLTVT.

The chain combines TRBV13 with TRBJ2-1; 9 bases fit TRBD2. Germline-derived CDR1 and CDR2 are PRHDT and FYEKMQ (reference sequence). V was clipped by 5 bases and J by 0 bases; unmatched bases: 14. The CDR3 consists of 19 residues. The chain's CDR3 is CASSQGGSSGKSSYNEQFF. The CDR3 DNA is TGTGCCAGCAGCCAAGGAGGGTCTAGCGGGAAGAGCTCCTACAATGAGCAGTTCTTC.

This rearrangement joins TRBV6-5 to TRBJ2-5, with D perhaps matching TRBD1 (5 bases). Trimming took off 4 bases at V and 5 bases at J, with 20 bases between the two ends. Germline V lookup: CDR1 MNHEY, CDR2 SVGAGI. This CDR3 is built from 16 residues. CDR3 sequence: CASSWEGVVLGETQYF. The CDR3 DNA reads TGTGCCAGCAGTTGGGAAGGGGTGGTATTAGGGGAGACCCAGTACTTC.

This chain links TRBV7-9 with TRBJ1-1; D ambiguous. In germline, CDR1 is SEHNR, CDR2 FQNEAQ (reference sequence). The ends were cut back, 0 bases at V and 1 base at J, with 9 bases in the middle. The CDR3 contains 15 residues. CDR3 loop: CASSLALSANTEAFF. The CDR3 bases are TGTGCCAGCAGCTTAGCGCTATCTGCGAACACTGAAGCTTTCTTT.

The rearrangement uses TRBV11-2 and TRBJ2-3; the match to TRBD2 covers 12 bases. The CDR3 contains 16 residues. CDR1 and CDR2 (germline): SGHAT, FQNNGV. Trimming removed 4 bases from V and 6 bases from J; junction bases left unmatched: 8. The chain's CDR3 is CASSSRLAGGPDTQYF. CDR3 nucleotides: TGTGCCAGCAGCTCCCGTCTAGCGGGAGGGCCGGATACGCAGTATTTT.

The chain joins TRBV28 to TRBJ2-1; D may be TRBD1 (6 bases). Germline V lookup: CDR1 MDHEN, CDR2 SYDVKM. V was pared by 7 bases and J by 8 bases, with 18 bases between. The CDR3 loop spans 14 amino acids. CDR3 in DNA: TGTGCCAGCACAGGGGACCAGGCGGCGGATGAGCAGTTCTTC. It translates to CASTGDQAADEQFF.

V usage is TRBV6-6 and J usage is TRBJ1-1; 7 bases are a match to TRBD1. The length of the CDR3 is 14 residues. V lost 6 bases and J lost 5; bases outside the gene matches: 9. Germline values: CDR1 MNHNY, CDR2 SVGAGI (reference sequence). CDR3 coding DNA: TGTGCCAGCAGCCGCGGACAGGATGGGACTGAAGCTTTCTTT. Its translation is CASSRGQDGTEAFF.

This chain uses TRBV4-1 with TRBJ2-2; possibly TRBD2 for D (5 bases). V shed 4 bases and J shed 3 bases, with 15 bases lying between them. The germline V gene has CDR1 MGHRA and CDR2 YSYEKL. The CDR3 consists of 16 residues. In nucleotides, the CDR3 is TGCGCCAGCAGCCCATTAGACTACAGAGACACCGGGGAGCTGTTTTTT. Translating it yields CASSPLDYRDTGELFF.

This rearrangement joins TRBV19 to TRBJ1-5, with a tentative D call TRBD1 (6 bases). Germline-derived CDR1 and CDR2 are LNHDA and SQIVND (reference sequence). Trimming cost V 3 bases and J 0 bases, with 12 bases left between them. The CDR3 spans 16 residues. The CDR3 here is CASSIQGPYSNQPQHF. The CDR3 coding sequence is TGTGCCAGTAGTATTCAGGGGCCGTATAGCAATCAGCCCCAGCATTTT.

The genes are TRBV5-1 and TRBJ1-1; TRBD1 matches 7 bases. Looked up from germline, CDR1 is SGHRS and CDR2 is YFSETQ. The junction had 5 bases not matched to a gene; V was cut back by 4 bases and J by 5 bases. CDR3 size: 13 residues. The CDR3 is CASSPTGETEAFF. The CDR3 DNA reads TGCGCCAGCAGCCCTACAGGGGAGACTGAAGCTTTCTTT.

This chain uses TRBV29-1 with TRBJ1-2, with no clear D. Trimming shortened V by 6 bases and J by 7 bases, and 12 bases separated the two germline ends. Germline V gene data show CDR1 as SQVTM and CDR2 as ANQGSEA. The length of the CDR3 is 11 residues. Written as DNA, the CDR3 is TGCAGCGTCGAGAAGCTGTCTGGCTACACCTTC. Protein product: CSVEKLSGYTF.

This clone showed up many times. The chain is built from TRBV6-5 and TRBJ2-1; D remains unclear. The CDR3 has 12 amino acids. Germline lookup yields CDR1 MNHEY and CDR2 SVGAGI. Trimming pared 7 bases from V and 5 bases from J, leaving 9 bases between. DNA of the CDR3: TGTGCCAGCACCCTCAGGAACAATGAGCAGTTCTTC. Its protein product is CASTLRNNEQFF.

V usage is TRBV5-5 and J usage is TRBJ1-1; D gene unclear. CDR1 is SGHKS and CDR2 is YYEKEE in the germline V gene (reference sequence). Deletions cut 2 bases from V and 4 bases from J, with 12 bases between. The CDR3 consists of 14 residues. The DNA of the CDR3 is TGTGCCAGCAGCTTTGCCGACGAGGGCACTGAAGCTTTCTTT. This gives the protein CASSFADEGTEAFF.

The chain uses TRBV4-1 and TRBJ1-3, with 7 bases aligning to TRBD1. There are 15 residues in the CDR3. After removal of 4 bases from V and 3 bases from J, the junction contained 6 bases not matched to a gene. Germline CDR1 reads MGHRA; CDR2 reads YSYEKL. The CDR3 coding sequence is TGCGCCAGCAGCCTAAGGGGGCGCGATGGAAACACCATATATTTT. It translates to CASSLRGRDGNTIYF.

As for this clone: Distinct nucleotide sequences in the sample also encode this CDR3. The chain recombines TRBV6-5 with TRBJ1-1; 8 positions agree with TRBD1. J was trimmed by 1 base and V by 2 bases; bases with no gene match: 0. This CDR3 is 14 amino acids long. Looked up from germline, CDR1 is MNHEY and CDR2 is SVGAGI. The CDR3 region is CASSYDRGNTEAFF. In nucleotides, the CDR3 is TGTGCCAGCAGTTACGACAGGGGGAACACTGAAGCTTTCTTT.

The chain is built from TRBV7-2 and TRBJ2-2; TRBD1 agrees at 7 bases. The CDR3 is 14 amino acids. V shed 0 bases, J shed 11 bases, and the junction held 6 bases outside the gene matches. CDR1 SGHTA and CDR2 FQGNSA come from the germline V gene. CDR3 protein: CASSLAFGQAELFF. The DNA for the CDR3 is TGTGCCAGCAGCTTAGCTTTCGGACAGGCTGAGCTGTTTTTT. Full variable domain (rest looked up from reference TRBV7-2 and TRBJ2-2): GAGVSQSPSNKVTEKGKDVELRCDPISGHTALYWYRQSLGQGLEFLIYFQGNSAPDKSGLPSDRFSAERTGGSVSTLTIQRTQQEDSAVYLCASSLAFGQAELFFGEGSRLTVL.

The V and J genes are TRBV9 and TRBJ1-1, with D possibly TRBD1 on 5 matching bases. This CDR3 comprises 14 residues. The ends were cut back, 0 bases at V and 11 bases at J, with 17 bases in the middle. CDR1 is SGDLS and CDR2 is YYNGEE in the germline V gene. DNA of the CDR3: TGTGCCAGCAGCGTAGCTGGGGGAGGTGGTTCGGCTTTCTTT. Translated, it gives CASSVAGGGGSAFF. Full variable domain (rest looked up from reference TRBV9 and TRBJ1-1): DSGVTQTPKHLITATGQRVTLRCSPRSGDLSVYWYQQSLDQGLQFLIQYYNGEERAKGNILERFSAQQFPDLHSELNLSSLELGDSALYFCASSVAGGGGSAFFGQGTRLTVV.

The chain is built from TRBV6-2 or TRBV6-3 and TRBJ1-6, with D tentatively TRBD1 (5 bases). Trimming removed 5 bases at V and 10 bases at J, with 12 bases between. The CDR3 is made up of 13 amino acids. Germline V gene sequence: CDR1 MNHEY, CDR2 SVGEGT. CDR3 protein: CASSRARASPLHF. The CDR3 nucleotides read TGTGCCAGCAGTAGGGCCAGGGCCTCACCCCTCCACTTT.

The chain couples TRBV19 to TRBJ1-4, with 7 nucleotides matching TRBD1. This CDR3 is built from 16 residues. CDR1 and CDR2 from the germline V gene are LNHDA and SQIVND (reference sequence). The J segment lost 15 bases and the V segment lost 2 bases, leaving 18 bases of the junction unmatched. The CDR3 here is CASSILFGQVVKGVFF. CDR3 nucleotide sequence: TGTGCCAGTAGTATACTCTTCGGACAGGTTGTCAAAGGGGTGTTTTTT.

This chain connects TRBV18 to TRBJ1-3; 9 positions agree with TRBD1. Germline V gene lookup returns CDR1 KGHSH and CDR2 LQKENI. Trimming removed 3 bases from V and 7 bases from J; junction bases left unmatched: 16. The CDR3 sequence is 18 residues long. This CDR3 reads CASSPYTSGTGIANTIYF. CDR3 DNA: TGTGCCAGCTCACCGTATACCTCCGGGACAGGGATTGCGAACACCATATATTTT.

The rearrangement joins TRBV5-8 to TRBJ2-7; 12 nucleotides match TRBD1. This CDR3 spans 14 amino acids. V was pared by 4 bases and J by 6 bases, with 5 bases of the junction left unmatched. Germline lookup yields CDR1 SGHTS and CDR2 YDEGEE. This chain's CDR3 is CASSTGTGGLEQYF. For the CDR3, the DNA is TGTGCCAGCAGCACCGGGACAGGGGGCCTCGAGCAGTACTTC.

This chain connects TRBV7-2 to TRBJ2-7; D is unclear. V was cut by 3 bases and J by 3 bases, with 9 bases left in between. CDR3 length equals 13 residues. Germline V CDR1 and CDR2: SGHTA, FQGNSA. This CDR3 reads CASSLRYSYEQYF. DNA for the CDR3: TGTGCCAGCAGCTTGCGTTATAGCTACGAGCAGTACTTC.